This TCR beta chain derives from a study of glioma-infiltrating T cells. This clonotype showed up just a few times. TCR alpha and beta CDR3 regions were amplified from RNA using iRepertoire nested multiplex PCR. TCRdb re-called the multiplex PCR reads with MiXCR, one entry per CDR3 protein. The table lists fewer than 500,000 distinct CDR3 sequences, 41% of them singletons. Germline V gives CDR1 SNHLY, CDR2 FYNNEI. The germline V and J ends were trimmed by 10 bases and 0 bases, with 18 bases remaining between them. This CDR3 has 15 residues. Sequenced sample: glioma tissue, nonneoplastic brain tissue, or PBMCs (not recorded which). The TCR sequence derives from a human donor with low-grade glioma or glioblastoma, undergoing nonglioma brain surgery, or in good health (not recorded which). This chain links TRBV2 with TRBJ1-1; perhaps TRBD1 as D (5 bases). This CDR3 is CATIRGVRLNTEAFF. The CDR3 DNA follows: TGTGCCACCATTAGGGGAGTCAGATTGAACACTGAAGCTTTCTTT.